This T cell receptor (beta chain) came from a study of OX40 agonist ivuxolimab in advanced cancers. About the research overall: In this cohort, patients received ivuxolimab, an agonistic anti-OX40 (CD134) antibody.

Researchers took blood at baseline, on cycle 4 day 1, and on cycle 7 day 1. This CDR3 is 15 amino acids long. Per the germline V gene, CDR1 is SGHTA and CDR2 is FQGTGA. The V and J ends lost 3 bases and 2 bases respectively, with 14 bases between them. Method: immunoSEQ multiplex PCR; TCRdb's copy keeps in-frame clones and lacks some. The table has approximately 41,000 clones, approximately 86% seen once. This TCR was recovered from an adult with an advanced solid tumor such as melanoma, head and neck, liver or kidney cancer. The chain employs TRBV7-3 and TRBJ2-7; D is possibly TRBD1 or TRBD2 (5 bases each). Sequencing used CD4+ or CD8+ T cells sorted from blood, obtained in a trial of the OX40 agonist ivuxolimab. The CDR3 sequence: CASSFQRDGAYEQYF. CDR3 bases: TGTGCCAGCAGCTTTCAGAGGGACGGAGCCTACGAGCAGTACTTC. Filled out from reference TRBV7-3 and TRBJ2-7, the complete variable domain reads GAGVSQTPSNKVTEKGKYVELRCDPISGHTALYWYRQSLGQGPEFLIYFQGTGAADDSGLPNDRFFAVRPEGSVSTLKIQRTERGDSAVYLCASSFQRDGAYEQYFGPGTRLTVT.